The T cell receptor beta chain under discussion was sequenced for a study of OX40 agonist ivuxolimab in advanced cancers. Overall study results and limits: By week 6 at 0.1 to 3.0 mg/kg, blood CD4+ and CD8+ T cells had expanded clonally. Average numbers of expanded clones were greater in CD8+ T cells than in CD4+.

Sequencing used immunoSEQ multiplex PCR; TCRdb keeps in-frame clones, though not all of them. Of around 35,000 clones listed, approximately 84% are singletons. About this clone: Its antigen is as yet unknown. The same CDR3 also results from other DNA sequences found in this sample.

The sample in question was CD4+ or CD8+ T cells sorted from blood, obtained in a trial of the OX40 agonist ivuxolimab. This sequence originates from an adult with an advanced solid tumor such as melanoma, head and neck, liver or kidney cancer.

This CDR3 reads CASGRQGIEAFF. The DNA of the CDR3 is TGTGCCAGTGGCCGACAGGGCATTGAAGCTTTCTTT. J is TRBJ1-1 and V is TRBV27; 7 nucleotides agree with TRBD1. The V and J ends lost 9 bases and 7 bases, in that order; junction bases with no gene match: 8. The CDR3 runs to 12 residues. The germline CDR1 and CDR2 sequences are MNHEY and SMNVEV (reference sequence).